The clone carrying this TCR beta chain was counted a few times. Its antigen remains unknown. The sample belongs to a study of identical twins. MiXCR, applied by TCRdb to the 5' RACE reads, yields one record per CDR3 protein. Here the sample spans 400,000 to 500,000 distinct CDR3 sequences, approximately 17% being singletons. Study outcomes and limitations: With monozygotic twins, out-of-frame TCR alpha sharing exceeded what models estimated. Twins shared beta out-of-frame sequences in excess, but this excess was weaker. One should note that invariant MAIT and iNKT cells could partly confound zero-insertion analyses.

The CDR3 contains 15 residues. V was clipped by 6 bases and J by 3 bases, with 21 bases between them. Germline V gene data show CDR1 as DFQATT and CDR2 as SNEGSKA (reference sequence). The sample comprised naive T cells sorted from blood. This clonotype was sampled from a man aged 45 to 65 in good health. The V and J genes are TRBV20-1 and TRBJ2-7; a weak D match, TRBD1 (6 bases). CDR3 region: CSAPPRGHSVYEQYF. CDR3 DNA sequence: TGCAGTGCGCCGCCCAGGGGCCACTCGGTCTACGAGCAGTACTTC.